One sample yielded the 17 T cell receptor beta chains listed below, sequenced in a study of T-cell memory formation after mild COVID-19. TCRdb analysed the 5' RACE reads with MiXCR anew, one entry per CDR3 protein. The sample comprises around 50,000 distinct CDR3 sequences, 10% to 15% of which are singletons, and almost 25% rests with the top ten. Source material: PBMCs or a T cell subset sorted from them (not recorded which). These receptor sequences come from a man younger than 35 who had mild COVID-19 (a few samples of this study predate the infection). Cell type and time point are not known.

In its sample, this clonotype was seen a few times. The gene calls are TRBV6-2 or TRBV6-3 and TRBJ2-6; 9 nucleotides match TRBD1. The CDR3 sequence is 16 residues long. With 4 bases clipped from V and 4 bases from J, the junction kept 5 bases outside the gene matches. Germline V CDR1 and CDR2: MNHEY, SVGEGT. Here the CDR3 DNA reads TGTGCCAGCAGTTCCGGGACAGGGACCGGGGCCAACGTCCTGACTTTC. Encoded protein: CASSSGTGTGANVLTF.

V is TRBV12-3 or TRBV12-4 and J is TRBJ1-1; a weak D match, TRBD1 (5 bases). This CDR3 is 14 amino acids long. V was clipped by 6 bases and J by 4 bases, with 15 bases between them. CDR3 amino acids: CASRDEGRGTEAFF. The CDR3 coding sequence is TGTGCCAGCAGGGACGAAGGGAGGGGCACTGAAGCTTTCTTT.

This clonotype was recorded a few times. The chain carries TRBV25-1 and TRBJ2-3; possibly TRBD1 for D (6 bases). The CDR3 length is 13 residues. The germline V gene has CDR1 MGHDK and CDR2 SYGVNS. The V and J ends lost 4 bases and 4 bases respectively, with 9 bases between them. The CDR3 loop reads CASSGRGADTQYF. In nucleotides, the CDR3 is TGTGCCAGCAGTGGCAGGGGTGCAGATACGCAGTATTTT. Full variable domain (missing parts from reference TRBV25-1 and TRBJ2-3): EADIYQTPRYLVIGTGKKITLECSQTMGHDKMYWYQQDPGMELHLIHYSYGVNSTEKGDLSSESTVSRIRTEHFPLTLESARPSHTSQYLCASSGRGADTQYFGPGTRLTVL.

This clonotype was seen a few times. The CDR3, as DNA: TGTGCCAGCAGTCCAGGGAAACTCTATGGCTACACCTTC. It codes for CASSPGKLYGYTF. The chain is built from TRBV6-5 and TRBJ1-2; possible D gene TRBD1, 5 bases. V was cut by 5 bases and J by 4 bases, with 11 bases left in between. This CDR3 is built from 13 residues. Germline loops: CDR1 MNHEY, CDR2 SVGAGI.

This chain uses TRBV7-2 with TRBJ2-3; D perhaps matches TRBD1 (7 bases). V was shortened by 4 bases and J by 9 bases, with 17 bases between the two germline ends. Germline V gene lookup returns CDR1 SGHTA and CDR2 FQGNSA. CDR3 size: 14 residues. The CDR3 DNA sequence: TGTGCCAGCAGCTCCCCCCGGCGGGACAGCACGCAGTATTTT. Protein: CASSSPRRDSTQYF.

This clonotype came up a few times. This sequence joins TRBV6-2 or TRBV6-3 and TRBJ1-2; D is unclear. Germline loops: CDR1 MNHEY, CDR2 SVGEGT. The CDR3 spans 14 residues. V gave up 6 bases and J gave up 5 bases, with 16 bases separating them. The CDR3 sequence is CASSSPPWGYGYTF. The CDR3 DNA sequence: TGTGCCAGCAGCTCCCCCCCGTGGGGTTATGGCTACACCTTC.

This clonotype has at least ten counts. CDR3 residues: CARRSGTSRHEQYF. The CDR3 nucleotides read TGTGCCAGGAGGTCCGGGACTAGCCGCCACGAGCAGTACTTC. The chain has TRBV11-2 and TRBJ2-7; 9 bases map to TRBD2. After removal of 9 bases from V and 5 bases from J, the junction contained 11 bases not matched to a gene. The CDR3 sequence is 14 residues long. CDR1 is SGHAT, CDR2 FQNNGV, per germline.

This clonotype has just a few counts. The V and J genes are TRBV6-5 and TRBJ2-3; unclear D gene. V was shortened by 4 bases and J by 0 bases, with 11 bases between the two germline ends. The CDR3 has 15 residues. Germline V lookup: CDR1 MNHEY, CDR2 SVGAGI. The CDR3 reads CASSLRHSSTDTQYF. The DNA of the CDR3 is TGTGCCAGCAGTTTGCGACACTCTAGCACAGATACGCAGTATTTT.

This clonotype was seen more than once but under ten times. CDR3 sequence reads: CASSPGRGTGSNNEQFF. Here the CDR3 DNA reads TGTGCCAGCTCACCCGGACGCGGGACAGGGTCCAACAATGAGCAGTTCTTC. The V and J genes are TRBV18 and TRBJ2-1, with TRBD1 matching over 9 bases. V lost 3 bases, J lost 5 bases, and 11 bases stayed unmatched. The CDR3 length is 17 residues. The germline gives CDR1 KGHSH, CDR2 LQKENI.

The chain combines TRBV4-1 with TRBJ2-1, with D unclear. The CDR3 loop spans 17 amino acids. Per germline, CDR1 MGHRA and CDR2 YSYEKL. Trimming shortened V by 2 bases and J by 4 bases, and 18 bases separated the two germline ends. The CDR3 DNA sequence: TGCGCCAGCAGCCAAAATCCCCAACTGGCGACATACAATGAGCAGTTCTTC. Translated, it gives CASSQNPQLATYNEQFF.

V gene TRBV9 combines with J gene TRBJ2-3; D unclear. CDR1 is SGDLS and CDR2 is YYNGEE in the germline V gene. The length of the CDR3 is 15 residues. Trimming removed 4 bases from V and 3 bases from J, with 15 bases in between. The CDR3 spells CASSPGLIGTDTQYF. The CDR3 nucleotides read TGTGCCAGCAGCCCCGGCCTCATAGGAACAGATACGCAGTATTTT.

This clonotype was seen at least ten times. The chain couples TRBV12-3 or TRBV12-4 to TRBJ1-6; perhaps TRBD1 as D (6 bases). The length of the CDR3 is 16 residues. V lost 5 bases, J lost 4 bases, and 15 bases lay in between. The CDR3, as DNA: TGTGCCAGCAGTCCCGGGGGCCATTCATATAATTCACCCCTCCACTTT. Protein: CASSPGGHSYNSPLHF.

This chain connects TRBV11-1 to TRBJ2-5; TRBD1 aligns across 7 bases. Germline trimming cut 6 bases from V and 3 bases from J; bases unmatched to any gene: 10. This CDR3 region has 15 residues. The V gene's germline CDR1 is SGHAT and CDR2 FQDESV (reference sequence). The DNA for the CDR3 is TGTGCCAGCAGGAACCGGGACAGAGGGGAAGAGACCCAGTACTTC. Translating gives CASRNRDRGEETQYF.

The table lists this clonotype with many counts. CDR3 region: CASSPTQNNEQFF. The CDR3 bases are TGTGCCAGCTCACCCACACAGAACAATGAGCAGTTCTTC. The rearrangement links TRBV18 to TRBJ2-1; the D is unclear. The CDR3 is made up of 13 amino acids. The germline gives CDR1 KGHSH, CDR2 LQKENI. V was pared by 3 bases and J by 5 bases, with 8 bases between.

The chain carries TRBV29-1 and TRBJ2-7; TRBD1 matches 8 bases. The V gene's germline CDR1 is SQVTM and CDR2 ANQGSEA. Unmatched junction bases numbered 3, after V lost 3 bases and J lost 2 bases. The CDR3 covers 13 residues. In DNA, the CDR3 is TGCAGCGTTGAGACAGGGGTGACCTACGAGCAGTACTTC. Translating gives CSVETGVTYEQYF.

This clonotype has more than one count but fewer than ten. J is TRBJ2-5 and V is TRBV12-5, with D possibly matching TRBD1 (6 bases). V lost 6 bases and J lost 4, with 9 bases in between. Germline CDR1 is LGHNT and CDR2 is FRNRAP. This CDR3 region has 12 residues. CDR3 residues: CASGSTGETQYF. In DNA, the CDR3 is TGTGCTAGTGGATCGACAGGAGAGACCCAGTACTTC.

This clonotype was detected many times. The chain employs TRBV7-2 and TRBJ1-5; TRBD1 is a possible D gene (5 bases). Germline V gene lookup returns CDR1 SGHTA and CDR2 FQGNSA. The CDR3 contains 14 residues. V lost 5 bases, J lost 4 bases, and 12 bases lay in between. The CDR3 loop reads CASSPGTGNQPQHF. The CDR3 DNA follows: TGTGCCAGCAGCCCTGGGACGGGGAATCAGCCCCAGCATTTT.